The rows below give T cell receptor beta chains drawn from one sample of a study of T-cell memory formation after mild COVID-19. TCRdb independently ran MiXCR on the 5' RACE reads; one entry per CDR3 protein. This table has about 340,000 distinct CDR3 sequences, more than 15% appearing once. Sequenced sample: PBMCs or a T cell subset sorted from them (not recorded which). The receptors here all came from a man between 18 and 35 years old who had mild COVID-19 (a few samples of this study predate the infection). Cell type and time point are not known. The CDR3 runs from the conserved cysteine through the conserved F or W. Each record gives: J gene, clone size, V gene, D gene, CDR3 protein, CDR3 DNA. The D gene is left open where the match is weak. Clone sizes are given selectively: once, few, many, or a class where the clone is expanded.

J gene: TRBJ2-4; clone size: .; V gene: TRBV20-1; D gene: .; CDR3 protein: CSANRDGIQRPKNIQYF; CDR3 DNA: TGCAGTGCCAACCGGGACGGGATACAACGGCCCAAAAACATTCAGTACTTC
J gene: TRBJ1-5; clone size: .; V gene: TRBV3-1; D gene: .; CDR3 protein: CASSQRNSNQPQHF; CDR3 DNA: TGTGCCAGCAGCCAACGGAATAGCAATCAGCCCCAGCATTTT
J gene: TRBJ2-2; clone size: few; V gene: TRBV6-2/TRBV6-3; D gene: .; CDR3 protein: CASTQDLRGAGELFF; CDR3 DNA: TGTGCCAGCACCCAGGACCTAAGAGGAGCCGGGGAGCTGTTTTTT
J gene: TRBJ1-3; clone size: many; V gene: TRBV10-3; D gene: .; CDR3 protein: CAISAVTRHGNTIYF; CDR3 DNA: TGTGCCATCAGTGCGGTCACCCGCCATGGAAACACCATATATTTT
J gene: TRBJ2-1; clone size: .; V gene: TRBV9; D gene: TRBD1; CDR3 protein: CASSVSQGASNEQFF; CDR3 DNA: TGTGCCAGCAGCGTGTCACAGGGGGCGAGTAATGAGCAGTTCTTC
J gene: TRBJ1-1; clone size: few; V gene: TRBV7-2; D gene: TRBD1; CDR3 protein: CASSLLVPDRANTEAFF; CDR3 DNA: TGTGCCAGCAGCTTATTAGTCCCGGACAGGGCAAACACTGAAGCTTTCTTT
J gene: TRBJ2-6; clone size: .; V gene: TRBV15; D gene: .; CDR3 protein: CATSRAGSGANVLTF; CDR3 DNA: TGTGCCACCAGCAGAGCCGGGTCTGGGGCCAACGTCCTGACTTTC
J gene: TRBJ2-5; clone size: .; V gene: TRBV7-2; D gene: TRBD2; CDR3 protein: CASSFGSGGQETQYF; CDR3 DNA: TGTGCCAGCAGCTTTGGTAGCGGGGGCCAAGAGACCCAGTACTTC
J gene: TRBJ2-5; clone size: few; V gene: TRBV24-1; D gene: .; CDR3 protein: CATSDSRTGGQETQYF; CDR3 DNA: TGTGCCACCAGTGATTCGCGTACCGGCGGCCAAGAGACCCAGTACTTC
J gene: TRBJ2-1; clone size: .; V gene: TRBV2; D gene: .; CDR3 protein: CASRAGQNNEQFF; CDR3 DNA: TGTGCCAGCAGGGCGGGGCAAAACAATGAGCAGTTCTTC
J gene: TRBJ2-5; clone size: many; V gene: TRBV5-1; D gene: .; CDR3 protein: CASRAEGAETQYF; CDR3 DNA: TGCGCCAGCAGGGCGGAGGGCGCGGAGACCCAGTACTTC
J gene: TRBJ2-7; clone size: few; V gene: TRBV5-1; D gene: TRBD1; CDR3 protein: CASETGTGGDEQYF; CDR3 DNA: TGCGCCAGCGAAACCGGGACAGGGGGCGACGAGCAGTACTTC
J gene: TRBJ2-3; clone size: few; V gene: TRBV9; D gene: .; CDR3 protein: CASSVGVQDTQYF; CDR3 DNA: TGTGCCAGCAGCGTAGGTGTACAAGATACGCAGTATTTT
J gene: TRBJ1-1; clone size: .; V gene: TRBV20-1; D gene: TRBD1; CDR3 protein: CSARGRAGGNTEAFF; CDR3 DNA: TGCAGTGCTAGAGGGCGGGCAGGGGGGAACACTGAAGCTTTCTTT
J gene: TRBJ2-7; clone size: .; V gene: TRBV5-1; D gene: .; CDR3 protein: CASRDSYEQYF; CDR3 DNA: TGCGCCAGCAGGGACAGCTACGAGCAGTACTTC
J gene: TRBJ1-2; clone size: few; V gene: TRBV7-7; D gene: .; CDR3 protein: CASSLDPGYTF; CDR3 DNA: TGTGCCAGCAGCTTAGATCCTGGCTACACCTTC
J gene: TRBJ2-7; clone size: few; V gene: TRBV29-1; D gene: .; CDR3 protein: CSVVIVDSYEQYF; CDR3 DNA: TGCAGCGTTGTAATAGTAGACTCCTACGAGCAGTACTTC
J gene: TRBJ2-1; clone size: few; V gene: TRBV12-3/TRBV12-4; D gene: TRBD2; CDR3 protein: CASRRTSGVDEQFF; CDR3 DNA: TGTGCCAGCCGGCGGACTAGCGGGGTCGATGAGCAGTTCTTC
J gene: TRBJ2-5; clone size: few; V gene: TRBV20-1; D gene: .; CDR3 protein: CSAPRVALQETQYF; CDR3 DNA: TGCAGTGCCCCCAGAGTGGCCCTCCAAGAGACCCAGTACTTC
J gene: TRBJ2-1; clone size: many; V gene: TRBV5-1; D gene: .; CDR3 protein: CASSLAGDNYNEQFF; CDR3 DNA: TGCGCCAGCAGCTTGGCAGGGGACAACTACAATGAGCAGTTCTTC
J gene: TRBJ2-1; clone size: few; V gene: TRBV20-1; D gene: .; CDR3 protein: CSAYYNEQFF; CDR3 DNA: TGCAGTGCTTATTACAATGAGCAGTTCTTC
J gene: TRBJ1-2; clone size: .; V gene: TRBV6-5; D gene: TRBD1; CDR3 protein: CASGTGFYGYTF; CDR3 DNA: TGTGCCTCCGGGACAGGCTTCTATGGCTACACCTTC
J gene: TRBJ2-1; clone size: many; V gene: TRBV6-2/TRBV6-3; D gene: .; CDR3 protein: CASSHGQEQFF; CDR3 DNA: TGTGCCAGCAGTCACGGACAGGAGCAGTTCTTC
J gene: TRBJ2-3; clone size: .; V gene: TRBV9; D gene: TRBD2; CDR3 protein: CASSSGLGGTDTQYF; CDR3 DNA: TGTGCCAGCAGCTCCGGACTAGGGGGCACAGATACGCAGTATTTT
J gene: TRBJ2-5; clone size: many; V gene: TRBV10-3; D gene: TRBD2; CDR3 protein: CAIRWEGKETQYF; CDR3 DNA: TGTGCCATCAGATGGGAGGGAAAAGAGACCCAGTACTTC